This T cell receptor beta chain comes out of a study of T cells in localized non-small cell lung cancer. Study conclusions and caveats: Uninvolved adjacent lung, not tumor, had the highest T cell clonality. Detection in adjacent lung was observed for a median roughly 62 of the top 100 tumor clones.

Samples of adjacent lung (free of atypia) were collected at least 2 cm from the tumor margin. Worth noting for this clone: The antigen is undetermined.

Sequencing used immunoSEQ multiplex PCR; TCRdb keeps in-frame clones, though not all of them. The sample records fewer than 1,500 clones, around 25% being singletons. Between the trimmed V and J ends, which lost 0 bases and 7 bases, there was a span of 10 bases. Germline V gene data show CDR1 as LGHNT and CDR2 as FRNRAP. The CDR3 spans 15 residues. The V gene is TRBV12-5, the J gene TRBJ1-6; a possible D gene is TRBD1 (5 bases). The sample in question was normal lung tissue next to the tumor, obtained before any cancer treatment. The TCR was taken from a man between 35 and 75 years old with stage II squamous cell lung carcinoma. Here the CDR3 reads CASGLVHAGNSPLHF. The CDR3 DNA sequence: TGTGCTAGTGGTTTGGTACATGCAGGGAATTCACCCCTCCACTTT.